Shown below are 30 T cell receptor beta chains from a single sample sequenced in a study of blood T cell repertoires in COVID-19. The table came from immunoSEQ multiplex PCR; TCRdb's copy has only in-frame clones and leaves some out. The sample contains over 150,000 clones, around 83% of which appear only once. Sequences were obtained from peripheral blood. The receptors were sampled from a woman aged 60-70 years with COVID-19, enrolled during active disease.

V and J are TRBV15 and TRBJ2-7, with 10 bases lining up with TRBD1. The V segment lost 5 bases and the J segment 2 bases; nucleotides outside the gene matches: 3. The CDR3 covers 14 residues. Germline CDR1 and CDR2: LNHNV and YYDKDF (reference sequence). CDR3 loop: CATSRDRGPYEQYV. The CDR3 bases are TGTGCCACCAGCCGGGACAGGGGTCCCTACGAGCAGTACGTC.

A word on this clone: The sample contains more than one DNA sequence encoding this CDR3. The rearrangement joins TRBV5-5 to TRBJ1-5; D remains ambiguous. Germline CDR1 reads SGHKS; CDR2 reads YYEKEE (reference sequence). Trimming cost V 1 base and J 2 bases, with 7 bases left between them. CDR3 size: 14 residues. Written as DNA, the CDR3 is TGTGCCAGCAGCTTGCCCGGGGGCAATCAGCCCCAGCATTTT. This gives the protein CASSLPGGNQPQHF.

This clone was picked up one time. The chain couples TRBV9 to TRBJ1-1, with TRBD1 as a possible D gene (5 bases). Trimming took 2 bases from V and 7 from J, leaving 9 bases between them. The CDR3 extends over 12 amino acids. Germline assignment: CDR1 SGDLS and CDR2 YYNGEE. CDR3 sequence: CASSVGRGEAFF. The CDR3 DNA follows: TGTGCCAGCAGCGTCGGAAGGGGTGAAGCTTTCTTT.

The J gene is TRBJ2-7, the V gene TRBV6-5, with 9 bases lining up with TRBD1. Germline CDR1 MNHEY, CDR2 SVGAGI. The trim removed 6 bases at V and 5 bases at J, leaving 2 bases unmatched. The CDR3 loop spans 12 amino acids. The CDR3 bases are TGTGCCAGCAGCAGACAGGGGGACGAGCAGTACTTC. It codes for CASSRQGDEQYF.

This chain connects TRBV6-5 to TRBJ2-1; 7 positions match TRBD1. The CDR3 has 16 residues. Germline V gene lookup returns CDR1 MNHEY and CDR2 SVGAGI. Trimming took 2 bases from V and 0 from J; bases not matched to a gene: 4. CDR3: CASSYRGQVSYNEQFF. CDR3 DNA: TGTGCCAGCAGTTACCGCGGACAGGTCTCCTACAATGAGCAGTTCTTC.

The rearrangement uses TRBV9 and TRBJ2-5; 7 bases are shared with TRBD2. V trimming: 1 base; J trimming: 5 bases; junction bases outside the gene matches: 8. From germline, CDR1 is SGDLS and CDR2 YYNGEE. The length of the CDR3 is 15 residues. The CDR3 DNA is TGTGCCAGCAGCGTACTAGCGGAGAATCGGGAGACCCAGTACTTC. It yields the protein CASSVLAENRETQYF. Drawing the rest from reference TRBV9 and TRBJ2-5, the complete variable domain is DSGVTQTPKHLITATGQRVTLRCSPRSGDLSVYWYQQSLDQGLQFLIQYYNGEERAKGNILERFSAQQFPDLHSELNLSSLELGDSALYFCASSVLAENRETQYFGPGTRLLVL.

The rearrangement uses TRBV7-3 and TRBJ2-3; 8 positions agree with TRBD1. Germline CDR1 reads SGHTA; CDR2 reads FQGTGA. The CDR3 sequence is 17 residues long. V lost 5 bases and J lost 0; bases outside the gene matches: 10. CDR3 protein: CASSPGTGSFSTDTQYF. In nucleotides, the CDR3 is TGTGCCAGCAGCCCGGGGACAGGATCCTTTAGCACAGATACGCAGTATTTT. Full variable domain (missing parts from reference TRBV7-3 and TRBJ2-3): GAGVSQTPSNKVTEKGKYVELRCDPISGHTALYWYRQSLGQGPEFLIYFQGTGAADDSGLPNDRFFAVRPEGSVSTLKIQRTERGDSAVYLCASSPGTGSFSTDTQYFGPGTRLTVL.

This clone was seen only once. This chain uses TRBV13 with TRBJ2-7, with 7 bases that match TRBD1. V lost 6 bases, J lost 6 bases, and 14 bases stayed unmatched. The CDR3 sequence is 15 residues long. CDR1 and CDR2 (germline): PRHDT, FYEKMQ (reference sequence). In DNA, the CDR3 is TGTGCCAGCAGTCAGGTGGCAGGGGGAGTTGGCGAGCAGTACTTC. As protein: CASSQVAGGVGEQYF.

In this sample, this clone turned up once. This chain joins TRBV5-1 and TRBJ2-5; 10 nucleotides match TRBD2. Germline V gene sequence: CDR1 SGHRS, CDR2 YFSETQ. The junction had 2 bases not matched to a gene; V was cut back by 5 bases and J by 4 bases. The CDR3 spans 13 residues. The DNA for the CDR3 is TGCGCCAGCAGTCTAGCGGGAGCAGAGACCCAGTACTTC. It is translated as CASSLAGAETQYF.

The chain joins TRBV19 to TRBJ1-2, with 7 positions matching TRBD1. V lost 7 bases to trimming and J lost 5 bases; unmatched junction nucleotides: 10. Germline values: CDR1 LNHDA, CDR2 SQIVND (reference sequence). The CDR3 has 14 amino acids. The DNA of the CDR3 is TGTGCCAGTAACATGGGACAGCGAGAGTATGGCTACACCTTC. It codes for CASNMGQREYGYTF.

In this sample, this clone turned up once. The CDR3 coding sequence is TGTGCCTGGTCCGACCCGGGACACAGCTTCTATAATTCACCCCTCCACTTT. Encoded protein: CAWSDPGHSFYNSPLHF. The J gene is TRBJ1-6, the V gene TRBV30, with a tentative D call TRBD1 (6 bases). V lost 5 bases and J 3 bases, leaving 20 bases between the germline ends. CDR1 and CDR2 from the germline V gene are GTSNPN and SVGIG (reference sequence). This CDR3 has 17 amino acids.

The chain combines TRBV15 with TRBJ2-3; 10 nucleotides agree with TRBD2. The trim removed 4 bases at V and 6 bases at J, leaving 4 bases unmatched. The CDR3 contains 14 residues. Germline V gives CDR1 LNHNV, CDR2 YYDKDF (reference sequence). CDR3: CATSTGTSVDTQYF. DNA for the CDR3: TGTGCCACCAGCACCGGGACTAGCGTTGATACGCAGTATTTT.

The chain carries TRBV11-1 and TRBJ2-2; 12 positions agree with TRBD2. Germline loops: CDR1 SGHAT, CDR2 FQDESV (reference sequence). The CDR3 extends over 16 amino acids. The junction had 2 bases not matched to a gene; V was cut back by 4 bases and J by 2 bases. CDR3 bases: TGTGCCAGCAGCTCACTAGCGGGGGGAAACACCGGGGAGCTGTTTTTT. Translated, it gives CASSSLAGGNTGELFF.

The chain recombines TRBV2 with TRBJ2-3; 9 positions agree with TRBD1. CDR1 SNHLY and CDR2 FYNNEI come from the germline V gene. This CDR3 region has 15 residues. V shed 6 bases and J 2 bases; nucleotides not matched to a gene: 6. The CDR3 DNA reads as TGTGCCAGCAGCGCCGGGACAGGGTTCACAGATACGCAGTATTTT. This translates into CASSAGTGFTDTQYF.

The chain is built from TRBV5-6 and TRBJ1-4; 7 bases are shared with TRBD1. V dropped 4 bases and J dropped 3; count of bases not matched to a gene: 6. From germline, CDR1 is SGHDT and CDR2 YYEEEE. The CDR3 runs to 15 residues. Here the CDR3 reads CASSETGVPNEKLFF. The CDR3 nucleotides read TGTGCCAGCAGCGAAACAGGGGTTCCTAATGAAAAACTGTTTTTT.

V and J are TRBV24-1 and TRBJ2-3; D possibly corresponds to TRBD1 (6 bases). Germline V lookup: CDR1 KGHDR, CDR2 SFDVKD. V was shortened by 3 bases and J by 8 bases, with 17 bases between the two germline ends. This CDR3 spans 15 amino acids. DNA of the CDR3: TGTGCCACCAGTGATACCGGGACACCTTCGGGTACGCAGTATTTT. Encoded protein: CATSDTGTPSGTQYF.

The chain links TRBV2 to TRBJ1-6; 7 bases map to TRBD1. V was pared by 8 bases and J by 7 bases, with 8 bases of the junction left unmatched. Germline V gives CDR1 SNHLY, CDR2 FYNNEI. CDR3 length: 14 amino acids. In DNA form, the CDR3 reads TGTGCCAGCTCCAAGGACAGGTTGAATTCACCCCTCCACTTT. This gives the protein CASSKDRLNSPLHF.

This clone was picked up a small number of times. This specimen includes other DNA sequences encoding the same CDR3. The chain combines TRBV6-2 or TRBV6-3 with TRBJ1-2, with a tentative D call TRBD1 (5 bases). V was pared by 0 bases and J by 4 bases, with 9 bases between. Germline lookup yields CDR1 MNHEY and CDR2 SVGEGT. This CDR3 comprises 14 residues. The CDR3 loop is CASSYSGGGYGYTF. CDR3 coding DNA: TGTGCCAGCAGTTACTCCGGGGGAGGCTATGGCTACACCTTC.

V usage is TRBV12-5 and J usage is TRBJ1-1, with 8 bases aligning to TRBD1. Germline V CDR1 and CDR2: LGHNT, FRNRAP. With V trimmed by 0 bases and J by 2 bases, 8 bases remained unmatched. The CDR3 extends over 17 amino acids. CDR3 nucleotide sequence: TGTGCTAGTGGTTTGGTAGTAATCGGGACAGGCAACACTGAAGCTTTCTTT. Protein: CASGLVVIGTGNTEAFF.

The chain uses TRBV24-1 and TRBJ2-5; 10 bases align to TRBD2. The CDR3 has 15 residues. Trimming removed 0 bases from V and 8 bases from J; junction bases left unmatched: 5. Germline V lookup: CDR1 KGHDR, CDR2 SFDVKD. The CDR3 is CATSDLRSSGGTQYF. CDR3 nucleotide sequence: TGTGCCACCAGTGATTTGCGGTCTAGCGGGGGAACCCAGTACTTC.

The chain employs TRBV5-8 and TRBJ1-5; 9 bases line up with TRBD1. With 4 bases clipped from V and 7 bases from J, the junction kept 6 bases outside the gene matches. The CDR3 length is 14 residues. CDR1 is SGHTS, CDR2 YDEGEE, per germline. The CDR3 region is CASSLGQGGQPQHF. The CDR3 nucleotides read TGTGCCAGCAGCCTGGGACAGGGAGGACAGCCCCAGCATTTT.

The chain uses TRBV5-1 and TRBJ1-2; 8 nucleotides line up with TRBD1. The CDR3 consists of 14 residues. Trimming cost V 2 bases and J 3 bases; bases outside gene matches: 3. The germline V gene has CDR1 SGHRS and CDR2 YFSETQ. CDR3 protein: CASSFPDRDYGYTF. The CDR3 coding sequence is TGCGCCAGCAGCTTCCCGGACAGGGACTATGGCTACACCTTC. Full variable domain (outside the CDR3, taken from reference TRBV5-1 and TRBJ1-2): KAGVTQTPRYLIKTRGQQVTLSCSPISGHRSVSWYQQTPGQGLQFLFEYFSETQRNKGNFPGRFSGRQFSNSRSEMNVSTLELGDSALYLCASSFPDRDYGYTFGSGTRLTVV.

The chain's CDR3 is CASSGDRGQGYSNQPQHF. The DNA for the CDR3 is TGTGCCAGCAGTGGGGACAGGGGGCAGGGGTATAGCAATCAGCCCCAGCATTTT. The chain combines TRBV2 with TRBJ1-5, with 12 bases lining up with TRBD1. The germline CDR1 and CDR2 sequences are SNHLY and FYNNEI. The CDR3 has 18 residues. V was clipped by 4 bases and J by 0 bases; unmatched bases: 7.

The chain is built from TRBV3-1 (or the pseudogene TRBV3-2) and TRBJ2-7; D gene ambiguous. Germline-derived CDR1 and CDR2 are LGHDT and YNNKEL (reference sequence). With 6 bases removed from V and 7 bases from J, the gap between germline ends came to 10 bases. This CDR3 region has 11 residues. CDR3 DNA: TGTGCCAGCAGGGGCTCTGGGGAGCAGTACTTC. Its protein product is CASRGSGEQYF.

The chain has TRBV18 and TRBJ1-2; D possibly corresponds to TRBD1 (5 bases). The CDR3 covers 14 residues. Trimming took 1 base from V and 7 from J, leaving 13 bases between them. Germline CDR1 KGHSH, CDR2 LQKENI. The CDR3 coding sequence is TGTGCCAGCTCACCACGGGAGGGGACGTCTGGCTACACCTTC. This translates into CASSPREGTSGYTF.

This clone was picked up a small number of times. The chain employs TRBV9 and TRBJ1-2, with TRBD1 as a possible D gene (6 bases). This CDR3 contains 17 residues. V was cut by 2 bases and J by 8 bases, with 25 bases left in between. CDR1 is SGDLS and CDR2 is YYNGEE in the germline V gene. The CDR3 region has the DNA TGTGCCAGCAGCGTCGGTGGGACACCTCAAGGAAGTAGGGGCTACACCTTC. Its protein product is CASSVGGTPQGSRGYTF.

This chain connects TRBV19 to TRBJ2-3, with TRBD2 matching 8 bases. The trim removed 3 bases at V and 4 bases at J, leaving 9 bases unmatched. CDR3 length equals 16 residues. The germline V gene encodes CDR1 LNHDA and CDR2 SQIVND (reference sequence). Written as DNA, the CDR3 is TGTGCCAGTAGTATGGCAGTAGCGGGAAAATCAGATACGCAGTATTTT. Protein: CASSMAVAGKSDTQYF.

This clone was detected once. The rearrangement joins TRBV9 to TRBJ2-3; the D gene is possibly TRBD1 (5 bases). The V end lost 0 bases, the J end lost 4 bases, and 9 bases lay between the germline ends. Germline assignment: CDR1 SGDLS and CDR2 YYNGEE. CDR3 length: 14 amino acids. Here the CDR3 DNA reads TGTGCCAGCAGCGTAGAAGGGGAACCAGATACGCAGTATTTT. It codes for CASSVEGEPDTQYF.

This chain connects TRBV9 to TRBJ2-1; D gene uncertain. V was cut by 0 bases and J by 10 bases, with 11 bases left in between. CDR1 is SGDLS and CDR2 is YYNGEE in the germline V gene. This CDR3 comprises 13 residues. This chain's CDR3 is CASSVGVVNEQFF. For the CDR3, the DNA is TGTGCCAGCAGCGTAGGTGTAGTGAACGAGCAGTTCTTC.

V usage is TRBV5-6 and J usage is TRBJ1-1, with a possible D match to TRBD1 (6 bases). Trimming shortened V by 5 bases and J by 1 base, and 12 bases separated the two germline ends. The CDR3 covers 14 residues. In germline, CDR1 is SGHDT, CDR2 YYEEEE. In nucleotides, the CDR3 is TGTGCCAGCAGTTGGGGGCCAGGGAACACTGAAGCTTTCTTT. Amino acids: CASSWGPGNTEAFF. The full variable domain, rest sourced from reference TRBV5-6 and TRBJ1-1, is DAGVTQSPTHLIKTRGQQVTLRCSPKSGHDTVSWYQQALGQGPQFIFQYYEEEERQRGNFPDRFSGHQFPNYSSELNVNALLLGDSALYLCASSWGPGNTEAFFGQGTRLTVV.